These T cell receptor beta chains were read from a single sample in a study of draining lymph node invasion in breast cancer. Each CDR3 protein gets one entry after TCRdb re-called the bulk RNA-seq reads with MiXCR. The sample lists 2,000 to 2,500 distinct CDR3 sequences; roughly 84% were seen once. Sequencing was done on a sample of sorted memory CD4+ effector T cells from a lymph node. These receptors were obtained from a female donor with luminal breast cancer. Both conserved end residues are trimmed from each CDR3.

v_gene: TRBV20-1; CDR3aa: SARDQRKGRDSPLH
v_gene: TRBV24-1; CDR3aa: ATSASGFDQPQH
v_gene: TRBV20-1; CDR3aa: SARPGLGRTYNEQF
v_gene: TRBV6-1; CDR3aa: ATQRTMNTGELF
v_gene: TRBV7-9; CDR3aa: ASSTQGQGALGNTIY
v_gene: TRBV3-1; CDR3aa: ASSQGPGSNQPQH
v_gene: TRBV27; CDR3aa: AAGRSGYGYT
v_gene: TRBV30; CDR3aa: AWSVREGRAF
v_gene: TRBV5-1; CDR3aa: ASLGQGYNEQF
v_gene: TRBV5-1; CDR3aa: ASSPPGTGLT
v_gene: TRBV12-3/TRBV12-4; CDR3aa: ASSFGSQSNEQF
v_gene: TRBV20-1; CDR3aa: SARPTDSPRAF
v_gene: TRBV10-3; CDR3aa: AISESQGYNYGYT
v_gene: TRBV2; CDR3aa: ASSGQGSNQPQH
v_gene: TRBV12-3/TRBV12-4; CDR3aa: ASSTGQGAAYEQF
v_gene: TRBV5-1; CDR3aa: ASSLPLAGANVLT
v_gene: TRBV6-1; CDR3aa: ASSAHSSGPYTEAF
v_gene: TRBV27; CDR3aa: ASRKGQGAQGNQPQH
v_gene: TRBV12-3/TRBV12-4; CDR3aa: ASTPDRQTEAF
v_gene: TRBV6-5; CDR3aa: ASRGGGADGYT
v_gene: TRBV5-1; CDR3aa: ASSPGGGIGYT
v_gene: TRBV6-1; CDR3aa: ASSDRGRAYTEAF
v_gene: TRBV5-1; CDR3aa: ASSLDRGPSPLH
v_gene: TRBV29-1; CDR3aa: SVEKGRDTIY
v_gene: TRBV3-1; CDR3aa: ASSQDRDEDTQY
v_gene: TRBV20-1; CDR3aa: SARDSGLSYNEQF
v_gene: TRBV28; CDR3aa: ASSLSGIGNSAGELF
v_gene: TRBV28; CDR3aa: ASSLKTVGRTGGEQF
v_gene: TRBV13; CDR3aa: ASSDPPRETEAF
v_gene: TRBV11-2; CDR3aa: ASSIGGGTEAF
v_gene: TRBV7-9; CDR3aa: ASSPGGTYNEQF